The 32 T cell receptor beta chains below come from one sample, sequenced in a study of T cells in Graves' hyperthyroidism and ophthalmopathy. RNA transcripts yielded amplified TCR beta CDR3 regions. First-round RT-PCR targeting the TCR CDR3 was performed with the HTBI primer set. MiXCR, applied by TCRdb to the multiplex PCR reads, yields one record per CDR3 protein. The sample shows a few hundred thousand distinct CDR3 sequences, less than 20% of them seen only once. Sequenced input: blood. These TCRs come from a woman in her 30s with Graves' hyperthyroidism.

This clonotype occurred a few times. This sequence joins TRBV30 and TRBJ1-6; D might be TRBD1 (5 bases). Looked up from germline, CDR1 is GTSNPN and CDR2 is SVGIG (reference sequence). V lost 8 bases to trimming and J lost 4 bases, with 12 bases between them. The CDR3 runs 13 residues. CDR3 sequence reads: CALRGMYNSPLHF. CDR3 in DNA: TGTGCCCTTCGGGGGATGTATAATTCACCCCTCCACTTT.

This clonotype was found a few times. V and J are TRBV19 and TRBJ2-1, with D possibly TRBD2 on 5 matching bases. Trimming shortened V by 3 bases and J by 5 bases, and 11 bases separated the two germline ends. CDR1 is LNHDA, CDR2 SQIVND, per germline (reference sequence). The CDR3 contains 14 residues. This CDR3 reads CASSIWSGNNEQFF. The CDR3 region has the DNA TGTGCCAGTAGTATTTGGTCGGGAAACAATGAGCAGTTCTTC.

The chain is built from TRBV20-1 and TRBJ2-1; the D gene is possibly TRBD2 (6 bases). The ends were cut back, 0 bases at V and 7 bases at J, with 10 bases in the middle. There are 13 residues in the CDR3. The germline V gene has CDR1 DFQATT and CDR2 SNEGSKA (reference sequence). CDR3 protein: CSARDGTLNEQFF. The CDR3 DNA reads TGCAGTGCTAGAGACGGGACTCTAAATGAGCAGTTCTTC.

The rearrangement joins TRBV20-1 to TRBJ2-7; TRBD2 aligns across 8 bases. The CDR3 is 14 amino acids. Germline V gene lookup returns CDR1 DFQATT and CDR2 SNEGSKA (reference sequence). V dropped 6 bases and J dropped 5; count of bases not matched to a gene: 12. CDR3 amino acids: CSALDPGGPNEQYF. In DNA form, the CDR3 reads TGCAGTGCCCTAGACCCGGGAGGGCCCAACGAGCAGTACTTC.

At least ten counts were recorded for this clonotype. The chain uses TRBV7-9 and TRBJ2-1, with unresolved D. The germline V gene has CDR1 SEHNR and CDR2 FQNEAQ (reference sequence). Trimming pared 0 bases from V and 2 bases from J, leaving 11 bases between. CDR3 length: 16 residues. Here the CDR3 reads CASSLAGDTPYNEQFF. The CDR3 bases are TGTGCCAGCAGCTTAGCAGGAGACACCCCCTACAATGAGCAGTTCTTC.

This sequence joins TRBV27 and TRBJ2-5; D possibly corresponds to TRBD1 (6 bases). Germline CDR1 is MNHEY and CDR2 is SMNVEV (reference sequence). The V end was cut by 6 bases, the J end by 4 bases, with 21 bases between. The CDR3 is 16 residues long. The CDR3 DNA sequence: TGTGCCAGCAGCCAGCGATTTTACAGGGAGTCAGAGACCCAGTACTTC. Translated, it gives CASSQRFYRESETQYF.

This clonotype was recorded at least ten times. The CDR3: CSASPGVLGEQYF. CDR3 in DNA: TGCAGTGCTTCTCCTGGGGTATTGGGCGAGCAGTACTTC. V is TRBV20-1 and J is TRBJ2-7; D not certain. V lost 5 bases and J 6 bases, leaving 17 bases between the germline ends. Germline assignment: CDR1 DFQATT and CDR2 SNEGSKA (reference sequence). The CDR3 is 13 amino acids.

This clonotype was observed many times. The chain recombines TRBV20-1 with TRBJ2-7; D is uncertain. Between the trimmed V and J ends, which lost 6 bases and 3 bases, there was a span of 9 bases. CDR1 is DFQATT and CDR2 is SNEGSKA in the germline V gene (reference sequence). This CDR3 comprises 11 residues. CDR3 bases: TGCAGTGCAGGTTTGCTCTACGAGCAGTACTTC. The encoded protein is CSAGLLYEQYF.

The V and J genes are TRBV28 and TRBJ1-2; unclear D gene. V gave up 3 bases and J gave up 4 bases, with 9 bases separating them. CDR1 is MDHEN, CDR2 SYDVKM, per germline. This CDR3 spans 13 amino acids. CDR3 sequence reads: CASSLGRIYGYTF. The CDR3 nucleotides read TGTGCCAGCAGTTTGGGCAGAATCTATGGCTACACCTTC.

This clonotype was counted at least ten times. The chain couples TRBV20-1 to TRBJ2-5; TRBD1 is a possible D gene (6 bases). Between the trimmed V and J ends, which lost 4 bases and 8 bases, there was a span of 11 bases. CDR1 DFQATT and CDR2 SNEGSKA come from the germline V gene (reference sequence). The CDR3 consists of 11 residues. Written as DNA, the CDR3 is TGCAGTGCTAAACAGGGTGGCACCCAGTACTTC. Residues: CSAKQGGTQYF.

This rearrangement joins TRBV10-3 to TRBJ2-1; D perhaps matches TRBD2 (5 bases). The CDR3 is 14 residues long. V lost 6 bases, J lost 10 bases, and 19 bases lay in between. Germline V gene sequence: CDR1 ENHRY, CDR2 SYGVKD. CDR3 in DNA: TGTGCCATCAGACCCACCTTTTCGGGCGGGGAGCAGTTCTTC. It codes for CAIRPTFSGGEQFF.

The CDR3 sequence is CASSLGRVQETQYF. CDR3 nucleotide sequence: TGCGCCAGCAGCTTGGGCAGGGTGCAAGAGACCCAGTACTTC. The chain recombines TRBV5-1 with TRBJ2-5; D is possibly TRBD1 (5 bases). Trimming left V 0 bases short and J 2 bases short, with 8 bases between. This CDR3 contains 14 residues. The germline V gene encodes CDR1 SGHRS and CDR2 YFSETQ.

This clonotype was seen a handful of times. One end of the junction is discordant with germline, which a read error may explain. V is TRBV12-3 or TRBV12-4 and J is TRBJ2-7; D is ambiguous. CDR3 size: 13 residues. The CDR3 here is CAGSFGRTYEQYF. The CDR3 DNA sequence: TGTGCCGGCAGTTTTGGCCGTACCTACGAGCAGTACTTC.

The chain joins TRBV9 to TRBJ2-1; D is unclear. The V gene lost 2 bases and the J gene lost 0 bases, with 9 bases spanning the gap. The CDR3 is 15 residues long. Looked up from germline, CDR1 is SGDLS and CDR2 is YYNGEE. CDR3 protein: CASSVAAASYNEQFF. CDR3 coding DNA: TGTGCCAGCAGCGTGGCGGCGGCCTCCTACAATGAGCAGTTCTTC.

This clonotype was counted many times. V usage is TRBV28 and J usage is TRBJ1-6; no firm D call. Deletions cut 6 bases from V and 4 bases from J, with 10 bases between. CDR1 MDHEN and CDR2 SYDVKM come from the germline V gene. The CDR3 consists of 14 residues. The CDR3 is CASSTVLYNSPLHF. The CDR3 nucleotides are TGTGCCAGCAGCACAGTCTTATATAATTCACCCCTCCACTTT.

This clonotype was recorded many times. V is TRBV11-2 and J is TRBJ1-1; D not resolved. The CDR3 consists of 13 residues. Deletions cut 1 base from V and 5 bases from J, with 8 bases between. Germline CDR1 is SGHAT and CDR2 is FQNNGV. In DNA, the CDR3 is TGTGCCAGCAGCTTAGTACGAGGAACTGAAGCTTTCTTT. This gives the protein CASSLVRGTEAFF.

This clonotype was picked up a small number of times. The J gene is TRBJ2-2, the V gene TRBV6-2 or TRBV6-3, with D possibly called TRBD1 or TRBD2 (5 bases each). CDR3 size: 14 residues. The germline V and J ends were trimmed by 3 bases and 8 bases, with 13 bases remaining between them. Germline V gene lookup returns CDR1 MNHEY and CDR2 SVGEGT. The CDR3 bases are TGTGCCAGCAGTTATCTGGGGGTCCCAGGGGAGCTGTTTTTT. Its translation is CASSYLGVPGELFF.

This clonotype was seen ten or more times. The chain has TRBV5-1 and TRBJ1-1; 7 positions agree with TRBD1. In germline, CDR1 is SGHRS, CDR2 YFSETQ. V was clipped by 3 bases and J by 5 bases; unmatched bases: 4. The CDR3 extends over 13 amino acids. The CDR3 DNA follows: TGCGCCAGCAGCTGGACAGGTGTGACTGAAGCTTTCTTT. Translated, it gives CASSWTGVTEAFF.

This clonotype was detected a few times. V gene TRBV7-9 combines with J gene TRBJ2-1; weak D call: TRBD2 (6 bases). CDR1 SEHNR and CDR2 FQNEAQ come from the germline V gene (reference sequence). The V gene lost 2 bases and the J gene lost 14 bases, with 13 bases spanning the gap. This CDR3 has 12 amino acids. The CDR3 protein is CASSLYPEREFF. CDR3 DNA: TGTGCCAGCAGCTTATACCCGGAGCGGGAGTTCTTC.

This clonotype was observed a few times. V and J are TRBV2 and TRBJ1-2; D not resolved. Deletions cut 4 bases from V and 14 bases from J, with 14 bases between. CDR1 SNHLY and CDR2 FYNNEI come from the germline V gene. The CDR3 is 11 amino acids. This chain's CDR3 is CASSGEPLSTF. DNA of the CDR3: TGTGCCAGCAGTGGGGAACCCCTCAGTACCTTC. Supplemented by reference TRBV2 and TRBJ1-2, the full variable domain reads EPEVTQTPSHQVTQMGQEVILRCVPISNHLYFYWYRQILGQKVEFLVSFYNNEISEKSEIFDDQFSVERPDGSNFTLKIRSTKLEDSAMYFCASSGEPLSTFGSGTRLTVV.

V gene TRBV6-1 combines with J gene TRBJ1-1; possibly TRBD1 for D (5 bases). Germline-derived CDR1 and CDR2 are MNHNS and SASEGT. The length of the CDR3 is 16 residues. V shed 6 bases and J shed 6 bases, with 23 bases lying between them. CDR3 sequence (DNA): TGTGCCAGCAGGAGGGCGAGTTCGTCGGGGCCGGCTGAAGCTTTCTTT. Residues: CASRRASSSGPAEAFF.

Ten or more counts support this clonotype. This chain joins TRBV28 and TRBJ1-5; a weak D match, TRBD1 (5 bases). CDR1 is MDHEN and CDR2 is SYDVKM in the germline V gene. V lost 6 bases, J lost 4 bases, and 13 bases lay in between. This CDR3 contains 14 residues. CDR3 DNA: TGTGCCAGCAGGCCGGGACGGAGAAATCAGCCCCAGCATTTT. Protein: CASRPGRRNQPQHF.

A note on this clonotype: A junction boundary mismatches the germline segment, possibly from a read error. The rearrangement uses TRBV11-2 and TRBJ2-1, with TRBD2 matching 13 bases. Germline loops: CDR1 SGHAT, CDR2 FQNNGV. This CDR3 spans 19 amino acids. The CDR3 here is CASSFPAPLLAGGYNEQFF. The CDR3 bases are TGTGCCAGCAGCTTCCCAGCACCCTTACTAGCGGGGGGGTACAATGAGCAGTTCTTT.

This clonotype was recorded many times. This sequence joins TRBV4-3 and TRBJ2-1, with D uncertain. The V and J ends lost 0 bases and 10 bases respectively, with 13 bases between them. Per germline, CDR1 LGHNA and CDR2 YSLEER. The CDR3 is 14 amino acids. Here the CDR3 reads CASSQDPFRIEQFF. The DNA for the CDR3 is TGCGCCAGCAGCCAAGATCCCTTCAGAATCGAGCAGTTCTTC.

V is TRBV19 and J is TRBJ2-7, with 10 bases fitting TRBD2. CDR3 length: 16 amino acids. Germline V gives CDR1 LNHDA, CDR2 SQIVND (reference sequence). Trimming at V came to 3 bases and at J to 6 bases, leaving 11 bases not matched to a gene. CDR3 sequence reads: CASSIVSGRPFGEQYF. CDR3 nucleotide sequence: TGTGCCAGTAGTATCGTTAGCGGGAGGCCCTTTGGCGAGCAGTACTTC.

This clonotype was recorded many times. V is TRBV20-1 and J is TRBJ2-7; the match to TRBD2 covers 9 bases. The V gene end was trimmed by 3 bases and the J gene end by 2 bases; junction bases not matched to a gene: 5. This CDR3 region has 14 residues. Germline loops: CDR1 DFQATT, CDR2 SNEGSKA (reference sequence). CDR3 nucleotide sequence: TGCAGTGCTAGTAGCCTAGCGGGACCCTACGAGCAGTACTTC. Its protein product is CSASSLAGPYEQYF.

This clonotype was seen a handful of times. The chain joins TRBV7-9 to TRBJ1-5; D perhaps matches TRBD1 (5 bases). The V and J ends lost 5 bases and 3 bases respectively, with 14 bases between them. The CDR3 runs 15 residues. The germline gives CDR1 SEHNR, CDR2 FQNEAQ (reference sequence). The CDR3 sequence: CASSPGGTTNQPQHF. CDR3 in DNA: TGTGCCAGCAGCCCCGGAGGGACTACCAATCAGCCCCAGCATTTT.

This clonotype came up many times. The V and J genes are TRBV12-3 or TRBV12-4 and TRBJ2-6; D unclear. The ends were cut back, 6 bases at V and 0 bases at J, with 6 bases in the middle. The CDR3 is 14 residues long. CDR3 region: CASSLSSGANVLTF. CDR3 sequence (DNA): TGTGCCAGCAGCCTGAGCTCTGGGGCCAACGTCCTGACTTTC.

This clonotype was detected a few times. The chain is built from TRBV19 and TRBJ2-7; 8 bases map to TRBD1. CDR3 length: 19 amino acids. Per germline, CDR1 LNHDA and CDR2 SQIVND (reference sequence). Trimming took 4 bases from V and 4 from J; bases not matched to a gene: 21. The CDR3 region is CASSTETGTGGPIRYEQYF. In DNA form, the CDR3 reads TGTGCCAGTAGTACCGAAACCGGGACAGGCGGTCCGATTCGATACGAGCAGTACTTC.

V gene TRBV5-1 combines with J gene TRBJ1-4, with 8 bases matching TRBD1. This CDR3 has 19 amino acids. Germline V gene data show CDR1 as SGHRS and CDR2 as YFSETQ. V trimming: 1 base; J trimming: 5 bases; junction bases outside the gene matches: 16. CDR3 nucleotides: TGCGCCAGCAGCTTGTTTTCAGGGGGCGGGGTGGAGCGAAATGAAAAACTGTTTTTT. It translates to CASSLFSGGGVERNEKLFF.

The genes are TRBV25-1 and TRBJ2-1; 12 bases map to TRBD2. CDR1 and CDR2 from the germline V gene are MGHDK and SYGVNS. CDR3 length: 16 amino acids. Trimming removed 0 bases from V and 7 bases from J; junction bases left unmatched: 4. The CDR3 loop is CASSEYRTSGENEQFF. The CDR3 coding sequence is TGTGCCAGCAGTGAATATAGGACTAGCGGGGAGAATGAGCAGTTCTTC.

The sample holds many counts of this clonotype. The V call is TRBV20-1, the J call TRBJ1-3, with D hard to call. The CDR3 extends over 11 amino acids. V lost 0 bases, J lost 9 bases, and 6 bases lay in between. Looked up from germline, CDR1 is DFQATT and CDR2 is SNEGSKA (reference sequence). The CDR3 reads CSARDRGTIYF. As DNA, the CDR3 is TGCAGTGCTAGAGATCGGGGCACCATATATTTT.